This is a list of T cell receptor beta chains from one sample in a study of T cells in tuberculosis. The data were produced by immunoSEQ multiplex PCR, yet TCRdb's version contains in-frame clones alone and is incomplete. The data show approximately 35,000 clones, about 90% seen once. The specimen comprised PBMCs, sampled at tuberculosis diagnosis. These receptors were collected from an adult with tuberculosis. Some clones in this sample may be carry-over from other donors' samples. The CDR3 runs from the conserved cysteine through the conserved F or W. The order of the fields is CDR3 protein, CDR3 DNA, D gene, V gene, J gene. D genes are given only for firm matches.

CDR3 protein: CASSESLTGELFF
CDR3 DNA: TGTGCCAGCAGTGAAAGCCTAACCGGGGAGCTGTTTTTT
D gene: -
V gene: TRBV2
J gene: TRBJ2-2

CDR3 protein: CASSESPYGRLNQPQHF
CDR3 DNA: TGTGCCAGCAGTGAATCCCCTTACGGCAGGTTGAATCAGCCCCAGCATTTT
D gene: -
V gene: TRBV6-1
J gene: TRBJ1-5

CDR3 protein: CASSLMRDDHF
CDR3 DNA: TGTGCCAGCAGCTTGATGCGGGATGACCACTTT
D gene: -
V gene: TRBV5-8
J gene: TRBJ1-6

CDR3 protein: CASSLRRGVYEQFF
CDR3 DNA: TGTGCCAGCAGCCTACGGCGGGGGGTCTATGAGCAGTTCTTC
D gene: TRBD2
V gene: TRBV11-2
J gene: TRBJ2-1

CDR3 protein: CASSDRRETQYF
CDR3 DNA: TGCGCCAGCAGTGACAGGAGAGAGACCCAGTACTTC
D gene: -
V gene: TRBV23-1
J gene: TRBJ2-5

CDR3 protein: CASSLGGLEGQPQHF
CDR3 DNA: TGTGCCAGCAGCTTAGGCGGTCTTGAGGGTCAGCCCCAGCATTTT
D gene: -
V gene: TRBV7-9
J gene: TRBJ1-5

CDR3 protein: CASSESEYSGANVLTF
CDR3 DNA: TGCGCCAGCAGTGAGTCGGAGTACTCTGGGGCCAACGTCCTGACTTTC
D gene: -
V gene: TRBV10-2
J gene: TRBJ2-6

CDR3 protein: CASSPSRVFNTEAFF
CDR3 DNA: TGTGCCAGCTCACCTTCGCGGGTATTTAACACTGAAGCTTTCTTT
D gene: -
V gene: TRBV18
J gene: TRBJ1-1

CDR3 protein: CASSVIQGIETEAFF
CDR3 DNA: TGTGCCAGCAGCGTGATACAGGGGATCGAGACTGAAGCTTTCTTT
D gene: TRBD1
V gene: TRBV9
J gene: TRBJ1-1

CDR3 protein: CASSYSISGSGNTIYF
CDR3 DNA: TGTGCCAGCAGTTACTCCATATCAGGGTCTGGAAACACCATATATTTT
D gene: -
V gene: TRBV6-5
J gene: TRBJ1-3

CDR3 protein: CASTRDTYGYTF
CDR3 DNA: TGTGCCAGCACCAGGGACACCTATGGCTACACCTTC
D gene: -
V gene: TRBV6-5
J gene: TRBJ1-2

CDR3 protein: CASSLRDRGYNEQFF
CDR3 DNA: TGTGCCAGCAGTCTCCGGGACAGGGGGTACAATGAGCAGTTCTTC
D gene: TRBD1
V gene: TRBV27
J gene: TRBJ2-1

CDR3 protein: CAWSRGGHGELFF
CDR3 DNA: TGTGCCTGGAGCCGTGGGGGCCACGGGGAGCTGTTTTTT
D gene: -
V gene: TRBV30
J gene: TRBJ2-2

CDR3 protein: CAISEFQGYTQYF
CDR3 DNA: TGTGCCATCAGTGAATTCCAGGGTTATACGCAGTATTTT
D gene: -
V gene: TRBV10-3
J gene: TRBJ2-3

CDR3 protein: CASRTTQPQIRQYF
CDR3 DNA: TGTGCCAGCAGGACAACCCAACCTCAGATTCGGCAGTATTTT
D gene: -
V gene: TRBV28
J gene: TRBJ2-3

CDR3 protein: CAWRPLGGRANYGYTF
CDR3 DNA: TGTGCCTGGAGGCCCCTCGGAGGGAGAGCTAACTATGGCTACACCTTC
D gene: -
V gene: TRBV30
J gene: TRBJ1-2

CDR3 protein: CAWSLREYQPQHF
CDR3 DNA: TGTGCCTGGAGTTTGAGGGAATATCAGCCCCAGCATTTT
D gene: -
V gene: TRBV30
J gene: TRBJ1-5

CDR3 protein: CASSERDKGAGEAFF
CDR3 DNA: TGTGCCAGCAGTGAAAGGGATAAGGGGGCGGGTGAAGCTTTCTTT
D gene: TRBD1
V gene: TRBV6-1
J gene: TRBJ1-1

CDR3 protein: CASSPKDRVQGDFQYF
CDR3 DNA: TGTGCCAGCTCGCCAAAAGACAGGGTTCAGGGGGACTTTCAGTACTTC
D gene: -
V gene: TRBV18
J gene: TRBJ2-4

CDR3 protein: CASSYSIRGNTGELFF
CDR3 DNA: TGTGCCAGCAGTTACTCGATCAGGGGGAACACCGGGGAGCTGTTTTTT
D gene: -
V gene: TRBV6-5
J gene: TRBJ2-2